This TCR beta chain was profiled in a study of T-cell memory formation after mild COVID-19. Study summary: The study found TCR clusters largely donor specific. Study results and limitations: Contracting clones, day 15 to 85, had balanced CD4/CD8, and later expanders favored CD4+. Prior to infection, memory already included some responding clones, suggesting cross-reactive memory joined.

TCRdb re-called the 5' RACE reads with MiXCR, one entry per CDR3 protein. Found here are roughly 340,000 distinct CDR3 sequences, about 20% of them singletons; the top ten hold around 23%. Of note for this clonotype: Its antigen is as yet unknown.

The V gene lost 6 bases and the J gene lost 9 bases, with 9 bases spanning the gap. The CDR3 is 11 residues long. The J gene is TRBJ2-1, the V gene TRBV12-3 or TRBV12-4, with D perhaps given as TRBD1 or TRBD2 (5 bases each). The specimen was PBMCs or a T cell subset sorted from them (not recorded which). The source is a man in his late teens or twenties who had mild COVID-19 (a few samples of this study predate the infection). Cell type and time point are not known. DNA of the CDR3: TGTGCCAGCAGATTGGGGACTGAGCAGTTCTTC. It translates to CASRLGTEQFF.